Listed here is a single TCR beta chain. There are a few counts of this clone. The clone's antigen remains unknown. Base qualities are not at hand, and no much larger clone is one base apart. This entry belongs to a study of blood T cell repertoires in COVID-19 (dated by TCRdb to the early 2020s). Concerning the study at large: The collaborator samples originated in the United States, Italy and Spain and spanned the acute and convalescent phases of COVID-19. Where available, HLA class I and class II types were obtained from metadata supplied by the sample provider rather than from assay-based typing. The samples were drawn from two sources: the first 160 participants of the ongoing ImmuneRACE study, and fewer than 1,500 subjects contributed by 6 global collaborators. The material from the prospective study consisted of cDNA or gDNA derived from T cells, B-cell-depleted T cells, or PBMCs. The repertoires were released in a freely available public database intended as a resource for research on the immune response to SARS-CoV-2. The sample metadata nearly always contained a de-identified subject ID, COVID-19 status, age in years and sex. Deeply sampled blood TCRbeta repertoires from subjects exposed to, actively infected with, or recovered from COVID-19 were included in the dataset.

Collaborating institutions collected whole blood in K2EDTA tubes following their own protocols. For TCRbeta analysis, collaborators shipped samples in one of three forms: frozen whole blood, isolated PBMCs, or DNA extracted from either of those sample types. TCRbeta CDR3 regions were amplified from genomic DNA using the immunoSEQ Assay, a bias-controlled multiplex PCR. In the authors' own workflow: Within the assay, amplification of reference gene primers was used to estimate how many nucleated cells each sample contained. To quantify the absolute abundance of each unique TCRbeta CDR3 rearrangement, sequence reads were collapsed and filtered. Productive Simpson clonality was computed per sample as the square root of Simpson's diversity index over productive rearrangements. TCRdb re-hosts the immuneACCESS table, in-frame sequences only. Its copies lack some clones; in the studies checked, an unresolved V gene accounts for under half of them, and the cause for the rest is not known. V, J and clone size were drawn from that table, and D and trimming were deduced from the DNA. The sample yields over 200,000 clones; roughly nine tenths were counted once. Of the sample, roughly 0.69% falls within the top ten clones.

General conclusions and limits of the study: Clinical and demographic metadata were provided uncurated, with the amount varying by source and participant.

The CDR3 spans 17 residues, from the cysteine through the phenylalanine. The sequence is cut down to CDR3 DNA, 51 bases in frame from base 1. The germline V gene supplies CDR1 MDHEN and CDR2 SYDVKM. The trim is 2 bases for V and 6 bases for J, with a gap of 20 bases between the germline ends. The TCR was taken from a man in his forties with acute or convalescent COVID-19. This receptor chain uses TRBV28 and TRBJ1-5; the D segment could be TRBD1, given 5 matching bases. Sequenced: peripheral blood. The DNA reads as follows: TGTGCCAGCAGTTTACAAAACACAGGATTTTCAGGTCAGCCCCAGCATTTT. The resulting protein is CASSLQNTGFSGQPQHF.